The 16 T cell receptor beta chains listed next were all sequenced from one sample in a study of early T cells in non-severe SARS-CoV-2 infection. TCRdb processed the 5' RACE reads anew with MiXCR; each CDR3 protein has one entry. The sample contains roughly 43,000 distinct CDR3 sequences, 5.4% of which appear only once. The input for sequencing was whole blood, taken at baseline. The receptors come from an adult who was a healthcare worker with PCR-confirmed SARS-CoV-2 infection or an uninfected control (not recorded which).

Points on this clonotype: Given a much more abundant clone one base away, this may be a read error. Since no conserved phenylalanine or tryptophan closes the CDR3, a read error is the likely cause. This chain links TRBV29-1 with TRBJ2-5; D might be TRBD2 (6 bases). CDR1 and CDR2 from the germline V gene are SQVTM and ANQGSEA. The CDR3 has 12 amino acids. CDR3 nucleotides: TGCAGAAACCCGGGAGTTCAAGAGACCCAGTACCTC. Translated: CRNPGVQETQYL.

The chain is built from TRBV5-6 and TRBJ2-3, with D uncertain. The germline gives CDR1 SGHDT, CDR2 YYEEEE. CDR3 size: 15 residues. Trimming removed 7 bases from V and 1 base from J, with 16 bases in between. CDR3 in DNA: TGTGCCAGCGGGAAACTCATTTGGGGCACAGATACGCAGTATTTT. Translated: CASGKLIWGTDTQYF.

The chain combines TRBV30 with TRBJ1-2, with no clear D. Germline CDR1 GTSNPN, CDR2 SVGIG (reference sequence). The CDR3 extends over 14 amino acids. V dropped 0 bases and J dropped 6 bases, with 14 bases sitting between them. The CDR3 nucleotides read TGTGCCTGGAGTGTAGTAGGTCGGGGTAATGGCTACACCTTC. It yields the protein CAWSVVGRGNGYTF.

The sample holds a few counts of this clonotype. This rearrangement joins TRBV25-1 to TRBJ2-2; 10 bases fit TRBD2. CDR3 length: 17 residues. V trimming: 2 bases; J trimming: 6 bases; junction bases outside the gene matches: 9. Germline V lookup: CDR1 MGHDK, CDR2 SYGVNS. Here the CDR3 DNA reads TGTGCCAGCAGTGAAACTAGGACTAGCGGAGTGCCCGGGGAGCTGTTTTTT. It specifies CASSETRTSGVPGELFF.

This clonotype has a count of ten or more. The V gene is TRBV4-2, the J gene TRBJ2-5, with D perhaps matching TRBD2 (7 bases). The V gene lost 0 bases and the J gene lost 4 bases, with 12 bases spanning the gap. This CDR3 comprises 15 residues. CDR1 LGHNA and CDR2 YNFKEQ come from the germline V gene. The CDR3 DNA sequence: TGTGCCAGCAGCCAAGATATGGGAGGGGGAGAGACCCAGTACTTC. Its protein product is CASSQDMGGGETQYF.

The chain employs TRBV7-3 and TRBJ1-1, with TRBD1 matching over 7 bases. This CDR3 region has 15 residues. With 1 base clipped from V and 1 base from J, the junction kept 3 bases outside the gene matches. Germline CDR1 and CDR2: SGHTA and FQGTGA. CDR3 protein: CASSLNAGGNTEAFF. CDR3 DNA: TGTGCCAGCAGCTTAAACGCAGGGGGGAACACTGAAGCTTTCTTT.

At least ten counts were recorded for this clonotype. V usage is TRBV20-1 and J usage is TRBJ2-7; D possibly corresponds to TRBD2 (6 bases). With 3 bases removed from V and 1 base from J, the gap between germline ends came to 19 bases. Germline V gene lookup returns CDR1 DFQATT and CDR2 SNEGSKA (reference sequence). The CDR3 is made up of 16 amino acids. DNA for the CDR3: TGCAGTGCTAGTGGAGGGGATCGCAGCGGTTCCTACGAGCAGTACTTC. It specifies CSASGGDRSGSYEQYF.

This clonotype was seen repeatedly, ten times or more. The chain's CDR3 is CASSEARRGGQETQYF. Here the CDR3 DNA reads TGTGCCAGCAGTGAAGCGCGGAGAGGGGGACAAGAGACCCAGTACTTC. The rearrangement uses TRBV6-1 and TRBJ2-5; tentative D call: TRBD1 (6 bases). The V gene lost 0 bases and the J gene lost 2 bases, with 13 bases spanning the gap. The CDR3 length is 16 residues. The germline V gene has CDR1 MNHNS and CDR2 SASEGT.

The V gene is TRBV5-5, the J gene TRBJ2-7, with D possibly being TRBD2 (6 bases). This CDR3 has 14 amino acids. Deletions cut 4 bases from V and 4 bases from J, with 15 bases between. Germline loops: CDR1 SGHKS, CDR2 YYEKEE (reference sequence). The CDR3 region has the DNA TGTGCCAGCAGCACGGGACTGAAAGGGTACGAGCAGTACTTC. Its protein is CASSTGLKGYEQYF.

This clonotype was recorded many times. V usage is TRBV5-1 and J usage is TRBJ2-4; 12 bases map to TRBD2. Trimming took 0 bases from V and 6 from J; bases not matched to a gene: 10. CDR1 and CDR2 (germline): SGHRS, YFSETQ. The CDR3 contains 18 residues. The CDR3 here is CASSLEPSGRAMGNIQYF. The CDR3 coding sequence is TGCGCCAGCAGCTTGGAGCCTAGCGGGAGGGCCATGGGAAACATTCAGTACTTC.

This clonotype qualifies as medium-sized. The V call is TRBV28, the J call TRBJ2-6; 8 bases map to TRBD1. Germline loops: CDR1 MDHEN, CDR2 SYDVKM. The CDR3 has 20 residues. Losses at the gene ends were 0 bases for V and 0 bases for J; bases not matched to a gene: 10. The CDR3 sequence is CASSLWSPTGAISGANVLTF. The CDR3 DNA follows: TGTGCCAGCAGTTTATGGTCCCCGACAGGGGCCATCTCTGGGGCCAACGTCCTGACTTTC.

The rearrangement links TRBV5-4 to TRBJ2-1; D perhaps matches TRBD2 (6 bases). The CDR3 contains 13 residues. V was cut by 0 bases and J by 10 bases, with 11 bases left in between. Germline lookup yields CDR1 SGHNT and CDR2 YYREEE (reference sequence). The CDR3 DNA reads TGTGCCAGCAGCTTGGTTCCTAGCGAGGAGCAGTTCTTC. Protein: CASSLVPSEEQFF.

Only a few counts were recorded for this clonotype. DNA for the CDR3: TGCAGTGGGGAGGTGGGCACAGATACGCAGTATTTT. It yields the protein CSGEVGTDTQYF. The chain joins TRBV20-1 to TRBJ2-3; D possibly corresponds to TRBD2 (6 bases). The V gene lost 7 bases and the J gene lost 1 base, with 9 bases spanning the gap. The CDR3 is 12 residues long. CDR1 is DFQATT and CDR2 is SNEGSKA in the germline V gene (reference sequence).

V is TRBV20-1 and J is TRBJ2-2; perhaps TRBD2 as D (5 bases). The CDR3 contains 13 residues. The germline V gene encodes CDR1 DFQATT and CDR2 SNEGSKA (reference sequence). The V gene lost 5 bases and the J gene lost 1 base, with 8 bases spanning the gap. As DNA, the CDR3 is TGCAGTGCTGACCGGGAGAACACCGGGGAGCTGTTTTTT. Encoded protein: CSADRENTGELFF.

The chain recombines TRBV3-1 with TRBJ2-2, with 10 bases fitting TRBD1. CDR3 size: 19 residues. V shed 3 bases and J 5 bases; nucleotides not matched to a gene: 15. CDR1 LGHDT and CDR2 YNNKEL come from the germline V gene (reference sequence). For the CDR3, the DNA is TGTGCCAGCAGCCAGCATGGCGCCCGACAGGGGGCGAGGACCGGGGAGCTGTTTTTT. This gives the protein CASSQHGARQGARTGELFF.

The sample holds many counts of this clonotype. The CDR3 sequence is CSVEVHVRATYEQYF. DNA for the CDR3: TGCAGCGTTGAAGTTCATGTTCGGGCAACCTACGAGCAGTACTTC. The chain has TRBV29-1 and TRBJ2-7; D is undetermined. The CDR3 is made up of 15 amino acids. Germline CDR1 is SQVTM and CDR2 is ANQGSEA. V was pared by 1 base and J by 2 bases, with 15 bases between.